Below are 25 T cell receptor beta chains sequenced from a single sample in a study of circulating and synovial CD4+ cells in juvenile arthritis. Generated by immunoSEQ multiplex PCR, the TCRdb table keeps only in-frame clones and is missing some. The repertoire holds approximately 15,000 clones, with around 91% as singletons. Material: CD4+ T cells from blood. The receptors stem from a human donor with juvenile idiopathic arthritis.

V gene TRBV28 combines with J gene TRBJ2-2; 14 bases are a match to TRBD2. J was trimmed by 5 bases and V by 10 bases; bases with no gene match: 9. The CDR3 is 16 residues long. From germline, CDR1 is MDHEN and CDR2 SYDVKM. The CDR3 nucleotides are TGTGCCACCACCCCGGGACTAGCGGGAGCGACCGGGGAGCTGTTTTTT. Translating it yields CATTPGLAGATGELFF.

The J gene is TRBJ2-7, the V gene TRBV6-5; D is undetermined. The CDR3 runs to 13 residues. V was pared by 4 bases and J by 4 bases, with 11 bases between. In germline, CDR1 is MNHEY, CDR2 SVGAGI. The CDR3 DNA follows: TGTGCCAGCAGTTTGGGCAGAACTTACGAGCAGTACTTC. Translated, it gives CASSLGRTYEQYF.

The chain uses TRBV6-5 and TRBJ2-2; maybe TRBD1 (5 bases). This CDR3 contains 15 residues. CDR1 MNHEY and CDR2 SVGAGI come from the germline V gene. Trimming pared 7 bases from V and 4 bases from J, leaving 16 bases between. In nucleotides, the CDR3 is TGTGCCAGCAATCCGGCAGGGTTCTCCACCGGGGAGCTGTTTTTT. This encodes CASNPAGFSTGELFF.

This chain connects TRBV4-3 to TRBJ2-3, with D possibly matching TRBD2 (6 bases). The CDR3 runs to 14 residues. V gave up 4 bases and J gave up 2 bases, with 10 bases separating them. The germline V gene has CDR1 LGHNA and CDR2 YSLEER. The CDR3 nucleotides read TGCGCCAGCAGCCTCGGGACTTACACAGATACGCAGTATTTT. Translating gives CASSLGTYTDTQYF.

CDR3 protein: CAITDSGQGASEQYF. In DNA form, the CDR3 reads TGTGCCATTACAGACTCGGGACAGGGAGCTTCCGAGCAGTACTTC. The rearrangement uses TRBV6-5 and TRBJ2-7; 9 bases are shared with TRBD1. Germline values: CDR1 MNHEY, CDR2 SVGAGI. V shed 10 bases and J 6 bases; nucleotides not matched to a gene: 16. CDR3 length: 15 residues.

CDR3 coding DNA: TGTGCCAGCAGCTTCCTAAGCAGGCGGGGCGAGACCCAGTACTTC. Amino acid sequence: CASSFLSRRGETQYF. V gene TRBV7-2 combines with J gene TRBJ2-5, with D perhaps TRBD2 (6 bases). Trimming took 3 bases from V and 5 from J, leaving 16 bases between them. This CDR3 spans 15 amino acids. Germline CDR1 and CDR2: SGHTA and FQGNSA.

This chain uses TRBV27 with TRBJ2-7, with D maybe TRBD1 (5 bases). The CDR3 is 13 residues long. The germline gives CDR1 MNHEY, CDR2 SMNVEV (reference sequence). V lost 5 bases to trimming and J lost 3 bases, with 11 bases between them. The CDR3 sequence is CASSQGQSYEQYF. CDR3 nucleotides: TGTGCCAGCAGTCAGGGCCAGAGCTACGAGCAGTACTTC.

This chain connects TRBV6-5 to TRBJ1-2; 7 nucleotides align to TRBD1. The CDR3 is 15 amino acids. The germline CDR1 and CDR2 sequences are MNHEY and SVGAGI. Losses at the gene ends were 6 bases for V and 4 bases for J; bases not matched to a gene: 11. Here the CDR3 DNA reads TGTGCCAGCAGAAGAGGGACAGCTGAATCCTATGGCTACACCTTC. It encodes CASRRGTAESYGYTF.

Only one count was recorded for this clone. The gene calls are TRBV5-6 and TRBJ1-2; weak D call: TRBD1 (6 bases). Germline V gene sequence: CDR1 SGHDT, CDR2 YYEEEE. The V and J ends lost 0 bases and 4 bases respectively, with 16 bases between them. This CDR3 spans 16 amino acids. Here the CDR3 reads CASSLGWQGQGYGYTF. The CDR3 DNA follows: TGTGCCAGCAGCTTGGGATGGCAGGGGCAAGGCTATGGCTACACCTTC. The complete variable domain, with remaining parts taken from reference TRBV5-6 and TRBJ1-2, reads DAGVTQSPTHLIKTRGQQVTLRCSPKSGHDTVSWYQQALGQGPQFIFQYYEEEERQRGNFPDRFSGHQFPNYSSELNVNALLLGDSALYLCASSLGWQGQGYGYTFGSGTRLTVV.

V is TRBV19 and J is TRBJ1-1; tentatively, D is TRBD1 (6 bases). V was clipped by 3 bases and J by 4 bases, with 15 bases between them. The germline V gene has CDR1 LNHDA and CDR2 SQIVND (reference sequence). The CDR3 covers 15 residues. The CDR3 here is CASSIGGGHGTEAFF. DNA of the CDR3: TGTGCCAGTAGTATCGGGGGGGGGCACGGCACTGAAGCTTTCTTT.

The V and J genes are TRBV5-1 and TRBJ2-7, with a possible D match to TRBD2 (5 bases). CDR1 is SGHRS, CDR2 YFSETQ, per germline. The V and J ends lost 0 bases and 4 bases respectively, with 17 bases between them. The length of the CDR3 is 16 residues. This CDR3 reads CASSLGLGSLAYEQYF. The CDR3 nucleotides read TGCGCCAGCAGCTTGGGGTTGGGCAGCCTAGCTTACGAGCAGTACTTC.

This clone was recorded once. V is TRBV4-3 and J is TRBJ1-2; 8 bases match TRBD1. V was pared by 4 bases and J by 1 base, with 2 bases of the junction left unmatched. The germline V gene encodes CDR1 LGHNA and CDR2 YSLEER. The CDR3 has 14 amino acids. The CDR3 coding sequence is TGCGCCAGCAGCCCAGACAGGGGTAACTATGGCTACACCTTC. This encodes CASSPDRGNYGYTF.

This chain uses TRBV29-1 with TRBJ1-2, with D possibly being TRBD1 (6 bases). The ends were cut back, 6 bases at V and 2 bases at J, with 10 bases in the middle. This CDR3 spans 12 amino acids. Germline V gene sequence: CDR1 SQVTM, CDR2 ANQGSEA. CDR3 protein: CSVPTGNYGYTF. The DNA for the CDR3 is TGCAGCGTGCCGACAGGCAACTATGGCTACACCTTC.

This chain joins TRBV9 and TRBJ2-3; D may be TRBD1 (8 bases). Germline V lookup: CDR1 SGDLS, CDR2 YYNGEE. V lost 4 bases and J lost 11, with 20 bases in between. The CDR3 loop spans 14 amino acids. This CDR3 reads CASSPGNSGTGQYF. The CDR3 DNA follows: TGTGCCAGCAGCCCAGGAAACAGCGGGACAGGGCAGTATTTT. Filled out from reference TRBV9 and TRBJ2-3, the complete variable domain reads DSGVTQTPKHLITATGQRVTLRCSPRSGDLSVYWYQQSLDQGLQFLIQYYNGEERAKGNILERFSAQQFPDLHSELNLSSLELGDSALYFCASSPGNSGTGQYFGPGTRLTVL.

V is TRBV11-2 and J is TRBJ2-3, with D maybe TRBD2 (5 bases). Trimming stripped 6 bases from V and 6 bases from J, with 19 bases between. This CDR3 region has 15 residues. CDR1 SGHAT and CDR2 FQNNGV come from the germline V gene. The CDR3, as DNA: TGTGCCAGCAGAGCCACTAGGGCAGGAGCCGATACGCAGTATTTT. This sequence encodes CASRATRAGADTQYF.

The genes are TRBV19 and TRBJ1-5, with 7 bases fitting TRBD1. Germline V CDR1 and CDR2: LNHDA, SQIVND (reference sequence). The CDR3 is 15 residues long. V gave up 6 bases and J gave up 5 bases; unmatched junction bases: 10. CDR3 sequence: CASRFDRERDQPQHF. The CDR3 bases are TGTGCCAGTAGATTCGACAGGGAAAGGGATCAGCCCCAGCATTTT.

The CDR3 DNA reads TGTGCCAGCTCCCCAGGGACAGGGGATTCACCCCTCCACTTT. This gives the protein CASSPGTGDSPLHF. J is TRBJ1-6 and V is TRBV18; the match to TRBD1 covers 10 bases. V shed 6 bases and J 8 bases; nucleotides not matched to a gene: 4. The germline V gene has CDR1 KGHSH and CDR2 LQKENI. The CDR3 consists of 14 residues.

This rearrangement joins TRBV30 to TRBJ2-2, with 8 bases lining up with TRBD2. CDR1 is GTSNPN, CDR2 SVGIG, per germline (reference sequence). After removal of 2 bases from V and 4 bases from J, the junction contained 12 bases not matched to a gene. The CDR3 is 17 residues long. CDR3 bases: TGTGCCTGGAGTCGACGCCGGACTAGCCGCGGCACCGGGGAGCTGTTTTTT. Its protein is CAWSRRRTSRGTGELFF.

V is TRBV9 and J is TRBJ2-3; maybe TRBD1 (7 bases). Trimming cost V 0 bases and J 6 bases, with 17 bases left between them. The CDR3 length is 16 residues. The V gene's germline CDR1 is SGDLS and CDR2 YYNGEE. This CDR3 is CASSVGAGGSGDTQYF. The DNA for the CDR3 is TGTGCCAGCAGCGTAGGAGCAGGGGGGAGCGGTGATACGCAGTATTTT.

The chain employs TRBV9 and TRBJ2-3; D is possibly TRBD2 (6 bases). The germline V and J ends were trimmed by 4 bases and 6 bases, with 15 bases remaining between them. This CDR3 contains 14 residues. Germline CDR1 is SGDLS and CDR2 is YYNGEE. Written as DNA, the CDR3 is TGTGCCAGCAGCATACGACTAGACGGGGATACGCAGTATTTT. Its translation: CASSIRLDGDTQYF.

CDR3 sequence reads: CAWGLVSYEQYF. In DNA, the CDR3 is TGTGCCTGGGGACTAGTGAGCTACGAGCAGTACTTC. The gene calls are TRBV30 and TRBJ2-7, with 7 bases identical to TRBD2. The V gene end was trimmed by 5 bases and the J gene end by 3 bases; junction bases not matched to a gene: 4. This CDR3 comprises 12 residues. Germline V gene data show CDR1 as GTSNPN and CDR2 as SVGIG (reference sequence).

CDR3 loop: CASTRGGGPGTQYF. CDR3 nucleotide sequence: TGTGCCAGCACCCGAGGGGGGGGGCCAGGGACCCAGTACTTC. The chain is built from TRBV7-2 and TRBJ2-5, with D tentatively TRBD2 (7 bases). Germline V CDR1 and CDR2: SGHTA, FQGNSA. This CDR3 has 14 residues. V was clipped by 7 bases and J by 7 bases, with 19 bases between them.

The chain recombines TRBV7-9 with TRBJ1-1, with D maybe TRBD1 (5 bases). Germline assignment: CDR1 SEHNR and CDR2 FQNEAQ (reference sequence). The CDR3 is 13 residues long. Deletions cut 5 bases from V and 1 base from J, with 8 bases between. The CDR3: CASSVRENTEAFF. CDR3 DNA sequence: TGTGCCAGCAGCGTCAGGGAGAACACTGAAGCTTTCTTT.

The rearrangement joins TRBV19 to TRBJ2-1; D unresolved. With 3 bases removed from V and 0 bases from J, the gap between germline ends came to 9 bases. The germline V gene encodes CDR1 LNHDA and CDR2 SQIVND (reference sequence). There are 15 residues in the CDR3. CDR3 bases: TGTGCCAGTAGTATCCCCGCGAGCTCCTACAATGAGCAGTTCTTC. It encodes CASSIPASSYNEQFF.

The chain uses TRBV19 and TRBJ1-5; tentatively, D is TRBD1 (5 bases). The CDR3 covers 14 residues. CDR1 is LNHDA, CDR2 SQIVND, per germline (reference sequence). The V gene lost 4 bases and the J gene lost 3 bases, with 10 bases spanning the gap. The CDR3 sequence: CASSTGFPNQPQHF. In DNA form, the CDR3 reads TGTGCCAGTAGTACAGGGTTCCCCAATCAGCCCCAGCATTTT.